This T cell receptor beta chain was recovered during a study of cytomegalovirus exposure and HLA in healthy donors. Notes on the study in general: A later analysis found TCR association rates differed by HLA locus, highest for DRB1 and lowest for HLA-C.

CDR3 length equals 17 residues. Germline-derived CDR1 and CDR2 are LGHNA and YNFKEQ. The V gene lost 2 bases and the J gene lost 2 bases, with 16 bases spanning the gap. The primer mix had 60 Vbeta and 13 Jbeta primers. Clones were sequenced by immunoSEQ multiplex PCR, and TCRdb holds only the in-frame ones, with some missing. The sample records 150,000 to 200,000 clones, over 70% being singletons. A remark on this clone: Antigen unknown.

Source material: PBMCs. The gene calls are TRBV4-2 and TRBJ2-1; D may be TRBD2 (6 bases). The clonotype was recovered from a woman between 35 and 50 years old in good health and CMV-seropositive. The CDR3 sequence is CASSQLRGGGAYNEQFF. The CDR3 DNA sequence: TGTGCCAGCAGCCAACTAAGGGGTGGCGGGGCCTACAATGAGCAGTTCTTC.